This record concerns one T cell receptor beta chain sequence. Its cognate antigen is unknown. The data belong to a study of T cell responses to AZD1222 COVID-19 vaccine. Overall study findings and caveats: Across the whole spike, CD4 TCRs peaked at regions 160-218 and 743-854.

Measured with immunoSEQ multiplex PCR; TCRdb has only the in-frame clones, and not every one. This sample yields about 100,000 clones, of which around nine tenths are seen a single time; approximately 16% belongs to the top ten. The germline V and J ends were trimmed by 7 bases and 2 bases, with 12 bases remaining between them. Germline loops: CDR1 MDHEN, CDR2 SYDVKM. This CDR3 contains 14 residues. The sample in question was peripheral blood, obtained on day 0 of AZD1222 vaccination. This clonotype was obtained from an adult in good health. V is TRBV28 and J is TRBJ1-3; TRBD1 is a possible D gene (5 bases). In nucleotides, the CDR3 is TGTGCCAGCATCGGGGGGTCCGCTGGAAACACCATATATTTT. This encodes CASIGGSAGNTIYF.